This T cell receptor beta chain appears in the sequencing data of a study of T cell responses to AZD1222 COVID-19 vaccine. Whole-study results and caveats: Only 5 to 7 AZD1222 recipients were seropositive at baseline.

With regard to this clone: No antigen is known for it.

TCRdb's copy holds only in-frame clones and misses some; the assay was immunoSEQ multiplex PCR. Here the sample spans roughly 150,000 clones, approximately 90% being singletons. The CDR3 totals 14 residues. Trimming took off 4 bases at V and 4 bases at J, with 12 bases between the two ends. Germline CDR1 and CDR2: LGHDT and YNNKEL (reference sequence). The receptor was derived from an adult who received the AZD1222 COVID-19 vaccine. The specimen was peripheral blood, collected 28 days after the second AZD1222 dose. The rearrangement uses TRBV3-1 (or the pseudogene TRBV3-2) and TRBJ2-3; D might be TRBD2 (5 bases). The DNA of the CDR3 is TGTGCCAGCAGCCTAGGGAGCCGCGCAGATACGCAGTATTTT. Translation gives CASSLGSRADTQYF.